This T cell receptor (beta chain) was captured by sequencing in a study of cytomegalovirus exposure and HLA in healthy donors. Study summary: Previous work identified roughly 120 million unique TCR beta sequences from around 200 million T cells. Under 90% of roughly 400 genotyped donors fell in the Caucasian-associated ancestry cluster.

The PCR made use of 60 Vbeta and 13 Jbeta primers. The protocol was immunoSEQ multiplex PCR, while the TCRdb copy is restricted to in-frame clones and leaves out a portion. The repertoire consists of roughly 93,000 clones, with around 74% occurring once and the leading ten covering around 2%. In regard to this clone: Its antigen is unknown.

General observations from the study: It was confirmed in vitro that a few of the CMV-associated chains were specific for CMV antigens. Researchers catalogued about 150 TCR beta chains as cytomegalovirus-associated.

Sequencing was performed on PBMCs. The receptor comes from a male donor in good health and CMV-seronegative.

The CDR3: CASSPRPGGALHEQFF. Written as DNA, the CDR3 is TGTGCCAGCTCACCCCGCCCGGGGGGCGCTTTGCATGAGCAGTTCTTC. The chain recombines TRBV18 with TRBJ2-1; possibly TRBD2 for D (7 bases). Trimming cost V 3 bases and J 8 bases, with 20 bases left between them. Looked up from germline, CDR1 is KGHSH and CDR2 is LQKENI. The CDR3 totals 16 residues.